The subject of this entry is one TCR beta chain. These data come from a study of control samples from healthy donors and cancer patients. This CDR3 has 11 amino acids. The V gene lost 7 bases and the J gene lost 7 bases, with 11 bases spanning the gap. The germline CDR1 and CDR2 sequences are LGHDT and YNNKEL (reference sequence). TCRdb keeps only in-frame clones here, not all; method: immunoSEQ multiplex PCR. The table lists about 51,000 clones, 88% of them singletons, with 35% to 50% in the top ten. This clonotype was sampled from a man between 50 and 59 years old with head and neck cancer. The chain carries TRBV3-1 (or the pseudogene TRBV3-2) and TRBJ2-7; D unresolved. Material: PBMCs. As DNA, the CDR3 is TGTGCCAGCATCGAAAATGGGGAGCAGTACTTC. It yields the protein CASIENGEQYF.